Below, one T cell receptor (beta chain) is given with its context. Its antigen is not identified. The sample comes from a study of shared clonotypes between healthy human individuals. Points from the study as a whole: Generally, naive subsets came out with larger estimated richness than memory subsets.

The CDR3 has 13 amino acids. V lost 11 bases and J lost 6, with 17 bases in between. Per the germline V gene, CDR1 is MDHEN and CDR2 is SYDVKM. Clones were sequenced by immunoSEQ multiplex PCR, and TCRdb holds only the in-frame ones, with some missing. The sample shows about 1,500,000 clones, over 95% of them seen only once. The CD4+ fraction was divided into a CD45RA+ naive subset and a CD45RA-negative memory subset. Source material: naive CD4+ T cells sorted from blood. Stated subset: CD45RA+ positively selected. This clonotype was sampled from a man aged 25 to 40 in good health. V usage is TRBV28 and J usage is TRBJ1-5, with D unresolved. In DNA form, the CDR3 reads TGTGCCTCCAGAACTGACACCTCTCAGCCCCAGCATTTT. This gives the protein CASRTDTSQPQHF.